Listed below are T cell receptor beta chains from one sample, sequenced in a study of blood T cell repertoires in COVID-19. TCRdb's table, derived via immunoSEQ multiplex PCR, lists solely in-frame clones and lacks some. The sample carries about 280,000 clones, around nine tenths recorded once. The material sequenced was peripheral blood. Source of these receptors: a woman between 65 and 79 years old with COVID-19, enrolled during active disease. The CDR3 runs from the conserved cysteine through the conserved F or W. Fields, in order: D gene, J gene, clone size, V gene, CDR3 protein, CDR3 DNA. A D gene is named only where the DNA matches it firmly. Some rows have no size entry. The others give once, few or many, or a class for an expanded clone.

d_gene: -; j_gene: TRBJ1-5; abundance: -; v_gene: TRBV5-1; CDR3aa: CASSLSGDQPQHF; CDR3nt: TGCGCCAGCAGCTTATCCGGTGATCAGCCCCAGCATTTT
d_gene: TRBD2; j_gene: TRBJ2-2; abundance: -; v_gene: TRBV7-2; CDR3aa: CASSQGLAGGRAGELFF; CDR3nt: TGTGCCAGCAGTCAAGGACTAGCGGGGGGCAGGGCCGGGGAGCTGTTTTTT
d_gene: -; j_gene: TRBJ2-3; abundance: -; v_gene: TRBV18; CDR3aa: CASSPFGTLSTDTQYF; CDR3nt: TGTGCCAGCTCGCCTTTCGGGACACTGAGCACAGATACGCAGTATTTT
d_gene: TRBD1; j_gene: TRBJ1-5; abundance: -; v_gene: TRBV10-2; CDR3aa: CASSLGQGQPQHF; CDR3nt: TGCGCCAGCAGCTTGGGACAGGGACAGCCCCAGCATTTT
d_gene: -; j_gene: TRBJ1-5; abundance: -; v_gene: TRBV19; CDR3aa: CASSIDETPDQPQHF; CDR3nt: TGTGCCAGTAGTATAGACGAGACACCGGATCAGCCCCAGCATTTT
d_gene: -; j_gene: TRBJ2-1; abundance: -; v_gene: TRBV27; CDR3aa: CASSLLRSSYNEQFF; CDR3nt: TGTGCCAGCAGTTTATTGAGGAGCTCCTACAATGAGCAGTTCTTC
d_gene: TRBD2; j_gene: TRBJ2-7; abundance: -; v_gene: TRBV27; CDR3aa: CASSYGGDYEQYF; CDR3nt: TGTGCCAGCAGTTATGGGGGGGACTACGAGCAGTACTTC
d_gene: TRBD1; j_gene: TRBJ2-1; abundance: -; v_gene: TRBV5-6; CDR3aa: CASSLVTGGAYNEQFF; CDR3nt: TGTGCCAGCAGCTTAGTCACAGGGGGCGCGTACAATGAGCAGTTCTTC
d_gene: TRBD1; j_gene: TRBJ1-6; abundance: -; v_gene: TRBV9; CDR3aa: CASRADRDGSPLHF; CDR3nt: TGTGCCAGCAGAGCGGACAGGGACGGATCACCCCTCCACTTT
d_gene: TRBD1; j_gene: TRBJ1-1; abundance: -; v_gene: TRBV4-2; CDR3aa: CASSQGVDRSNTEAFF; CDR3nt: TGTGCCAGCAGCCAAGGGGTGGACAGGTCGAACACTGAAGCTTTCTTT
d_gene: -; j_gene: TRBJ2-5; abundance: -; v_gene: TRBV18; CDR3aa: CASSPRQIGAQYF; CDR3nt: TGTGCCAGCTCACCCCGGCAAATAGGGGCCCAGTACTTC
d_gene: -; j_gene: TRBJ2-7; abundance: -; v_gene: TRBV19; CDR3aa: CASSHRDSYEQYF; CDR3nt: TGTGCCAGTAGTCACAGGGATTCCTACGAGCAGTACTTC
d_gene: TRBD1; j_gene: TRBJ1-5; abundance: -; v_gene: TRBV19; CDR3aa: CASSVGQGKFQPQHF; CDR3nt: TGTGCCAGTAGTGTGGGACAGGGGAAATTTCAGCCCCAGCATTTT
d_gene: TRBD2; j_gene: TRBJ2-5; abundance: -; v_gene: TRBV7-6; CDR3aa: CASSLGGLAEQETQYF; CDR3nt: TGTGCCAGCAGCTTAGGGGGACTAGCGGAACAAGAGACCCAGTACTTC
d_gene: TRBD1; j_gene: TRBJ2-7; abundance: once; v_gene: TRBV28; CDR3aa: CASSLDRVSRFYEQYF; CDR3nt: TGTGCCAGCAGCCTGGACAGGGTCTCCCGTTTCTACGAGCAGTACTTC
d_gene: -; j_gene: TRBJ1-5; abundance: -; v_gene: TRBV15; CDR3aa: CATSREVLGLRQPQHF; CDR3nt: TGTGCCACCAGCAGAGAAGTCCTGGGGCTTCGGCAGCCCCAGCATTTT
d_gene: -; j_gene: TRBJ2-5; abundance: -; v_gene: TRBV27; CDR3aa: CASSPNRGPGTQYF; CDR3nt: TGTGCCAGCAGTCCCAATAGGGGTCCGGGGACCCAGTACTTC
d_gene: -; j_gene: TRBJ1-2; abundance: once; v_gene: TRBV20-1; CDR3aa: CSASPQGIEYGYTF; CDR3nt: TGCAGTGCTAGTCCACAGGGAATAGAGTATGGCTACACCTTC
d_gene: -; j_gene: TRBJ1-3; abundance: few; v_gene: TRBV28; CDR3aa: CASSLLGLFGGALGNTIYF; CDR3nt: TGTGCCAGCAGTTTATTGGGCCTCTTCGGGGGGGCTCTAGGAAACACCATATATTTT
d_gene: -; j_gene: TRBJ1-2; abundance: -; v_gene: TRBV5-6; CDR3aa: CASSLGSLYRDGYTF; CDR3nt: TGTGCCAGCAGCTTGGGGTCCCTCTATAGAGATGGCTACACCTTC
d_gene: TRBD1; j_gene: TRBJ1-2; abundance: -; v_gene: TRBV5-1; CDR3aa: CASSLGDRVYGYTF; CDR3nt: TGCGCCAGCAGCTTGGGAGACAGGGTCTATGGCTACACCTTC
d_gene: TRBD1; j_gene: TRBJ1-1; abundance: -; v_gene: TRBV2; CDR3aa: CASSEFRTGLSTEAFF; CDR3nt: TGTGCCAGCAGTGAATTTCGGACAGGGTTAAGCACTGAAGCTTTCTTT
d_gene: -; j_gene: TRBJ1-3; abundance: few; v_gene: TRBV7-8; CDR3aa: CASSLQGNTIYF; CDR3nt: TGTGCCAGCAGCTTACAGGGAAACACCATATATTTT
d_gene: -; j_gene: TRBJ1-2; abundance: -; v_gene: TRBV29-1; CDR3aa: CSVVDRNYGYTF; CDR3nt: TGCAGCGTTGTTGACAGGAACTATGGCTACACCTTC
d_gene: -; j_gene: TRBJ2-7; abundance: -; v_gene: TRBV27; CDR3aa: CASSLSGHYEQYF; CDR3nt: TGTGCCAGCAGTTTAAGCGGGCACTACGAGCAGTACTTC
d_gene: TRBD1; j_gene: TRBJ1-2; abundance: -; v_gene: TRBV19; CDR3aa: CASSAGQGRSGYTF; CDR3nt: TGTGCCAGTAGTGCCGGACAGGGCCGGTCGGGCTACACCTTC
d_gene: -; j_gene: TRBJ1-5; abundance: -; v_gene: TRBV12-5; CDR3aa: CASGQGLEPQHF; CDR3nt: TGTGCTAGTGGTCAGGGCTTGGAGCCCCAGCATTTT
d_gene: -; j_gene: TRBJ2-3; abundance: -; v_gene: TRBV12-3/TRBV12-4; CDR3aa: CALRGTDTQYF; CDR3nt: TGTGCCCTAAGGGGTACAGATACGCAGTATTTT
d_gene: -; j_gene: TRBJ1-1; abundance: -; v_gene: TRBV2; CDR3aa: CASSDPAVSRGTEAFF; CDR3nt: TGTGCCAGCAGTGATCCTGCGGTCTCCCGCGGGACTGAAGCTTTCTTT
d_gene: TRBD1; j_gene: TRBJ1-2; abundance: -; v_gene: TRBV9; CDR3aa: CASSAWTGRGGYTF; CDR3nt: TGTGCCAGCAGCGCTTGGACAGGGCGTGGCGGCTACACCTTC
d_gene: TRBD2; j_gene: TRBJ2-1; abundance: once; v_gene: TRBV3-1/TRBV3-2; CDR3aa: CASSQLSGGTSYNEQFF; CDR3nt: TGTGCCAGCAGCCAACTTAGCGGGGGGACCTCCTACAATGAGCAGTTCTTC
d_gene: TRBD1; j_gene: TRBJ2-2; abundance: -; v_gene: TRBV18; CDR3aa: CASSPPSGTVTGELFF; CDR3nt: TGTGCCAGCTCACCACCGTCCGGGACAGTAACCGGGGAGCTGTTTTTT
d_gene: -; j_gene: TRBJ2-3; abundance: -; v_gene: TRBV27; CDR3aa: CASSSERGRDTQYF; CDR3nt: TGTGCCAGCAGTTCAGAGCGAGGGAGGGATACGCAGTATTTT
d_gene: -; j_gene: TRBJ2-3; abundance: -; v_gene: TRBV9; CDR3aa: CASSEAPADTQYF; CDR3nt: TGTGCCAGCAGCGAAGCCCCGGCAGATACGCAGTATTTT
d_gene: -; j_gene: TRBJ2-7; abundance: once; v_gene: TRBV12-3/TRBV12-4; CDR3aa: CASSRDSSYEQYF; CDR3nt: TGTGCCAGCAGCCGCGACAGCTCCTACGAGCAGTACTTC
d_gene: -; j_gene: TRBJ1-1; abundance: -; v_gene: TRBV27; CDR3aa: CASSPGQLNTEAFF; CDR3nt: TGTGCCAGCAGTCCCGGACAGTTGAACACTGAAGCTTTCTTT
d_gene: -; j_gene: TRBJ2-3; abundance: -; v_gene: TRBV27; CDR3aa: CASSFSRGQDTQYF; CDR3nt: TGTGCCAGCAGTTTTTCTCGGGGTCAAGATACGCAGTATTTT
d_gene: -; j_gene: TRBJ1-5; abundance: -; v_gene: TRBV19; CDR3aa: CASSETLGSNQPQHF; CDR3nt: TGTGCCAGTAGCGAGACATTGGGCTCCAATCAGCCCCAGCATTTT
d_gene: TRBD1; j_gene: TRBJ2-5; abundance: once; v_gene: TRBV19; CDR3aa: CASSTGQGVETQYF; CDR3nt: TGTGCCAGTAGTACTGGACAGGGTGTGGAGACCCAGTACTTC
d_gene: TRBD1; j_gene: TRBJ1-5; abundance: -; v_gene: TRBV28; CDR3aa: CASRGMTGDSNQPQHF; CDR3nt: TGTGCCAGCAGGGGGATGACAGGGGATAGCAATCAGCCCCAGCATTTT
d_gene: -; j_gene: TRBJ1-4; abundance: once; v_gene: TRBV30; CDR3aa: CAWRDTVNEKLFF; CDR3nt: TGTGCCTGGAGAGATACAGTGAATGAAAAACTGTTTTTT
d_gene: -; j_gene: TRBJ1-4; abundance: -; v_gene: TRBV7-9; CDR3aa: CASSLVAGVEKLFF; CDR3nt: TGTGCCAGCAGCTTAGTGGCAGGGGTTGAAAAACTGTTTTTT
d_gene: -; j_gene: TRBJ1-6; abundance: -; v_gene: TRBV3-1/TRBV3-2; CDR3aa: CASRLGGLDSPLHF; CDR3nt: TGTGCCAGCAGACTCGGCGGGTTGGATTCACCCCTCCACTTT
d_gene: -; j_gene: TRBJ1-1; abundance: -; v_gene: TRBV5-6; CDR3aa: CASSLGLNTEAFF; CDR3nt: TGTGCCAGCAGCCTAGGTTTGAACACTGAAGCTTTCTTT
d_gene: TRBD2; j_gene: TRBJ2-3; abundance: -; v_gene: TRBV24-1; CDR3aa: CATSRASGGSDTQYF; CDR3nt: TGTGCCACCAGTCGGGCTAGCGGGGGTTCAGATACGCAGTATTTT
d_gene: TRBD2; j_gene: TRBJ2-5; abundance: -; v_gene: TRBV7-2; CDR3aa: CASSLGSGGAETQYF; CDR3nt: TGTGCCAGCAGCTTAGGTAGCGGGGGGGCAGAGACCCAGTACTTC
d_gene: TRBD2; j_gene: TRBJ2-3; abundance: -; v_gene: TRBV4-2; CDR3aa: CASSQKLAGGTDTQYF; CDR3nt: TGTGCCAGCAGCCAGAAGCTAGCGGGGGGCACAGATACGCAGTATTTT
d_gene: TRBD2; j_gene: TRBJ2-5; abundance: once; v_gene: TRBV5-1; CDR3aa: CASSLAAGVETQYF; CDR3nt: TGCGCCAGCAGCTTGGCAGCGGGGGTAGAGACCCAGTACTTC
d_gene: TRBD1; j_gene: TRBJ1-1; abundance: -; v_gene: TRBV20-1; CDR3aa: CSASWDSYTEAFF; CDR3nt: TGCAGTGCTAGTTGGGACAGCTACACTGAAGCTTTCTTT
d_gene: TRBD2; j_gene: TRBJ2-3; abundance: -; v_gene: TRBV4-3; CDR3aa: CASSLFRSSGGEGDTQYF; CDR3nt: TGCGCCAGCAGCCTCTTCAGGTCTAGCGGGGGGGAAGGAGATACGCAGTATTTT
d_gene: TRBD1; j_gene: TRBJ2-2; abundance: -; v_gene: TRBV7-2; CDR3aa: CASSSRDRVVAGELFF; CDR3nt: TGTGCCAGCAGCTCCCGTGACAGGGTGGTAGCCGGGGAGCTGTTTTTT
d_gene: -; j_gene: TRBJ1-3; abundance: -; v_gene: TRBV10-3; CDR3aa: CAISDTGYSGNTIYF; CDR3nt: TGTGCCATCAGCGACACGGGGTACTCTGGAAACACCATATATTTT
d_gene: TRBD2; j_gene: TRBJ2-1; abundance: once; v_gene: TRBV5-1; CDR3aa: CASSSGLAGNEQFF; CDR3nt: TGCGCCAGCAGCTCCGGACTAGCGGGGAATGAGCAGTTCTTC
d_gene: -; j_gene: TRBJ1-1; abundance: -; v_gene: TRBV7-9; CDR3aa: CASSFSGLGTEAFF; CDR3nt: TGTGCCAGCAGCTTTTCGGGGTTGGGGACTGAAGCTTTCTTT